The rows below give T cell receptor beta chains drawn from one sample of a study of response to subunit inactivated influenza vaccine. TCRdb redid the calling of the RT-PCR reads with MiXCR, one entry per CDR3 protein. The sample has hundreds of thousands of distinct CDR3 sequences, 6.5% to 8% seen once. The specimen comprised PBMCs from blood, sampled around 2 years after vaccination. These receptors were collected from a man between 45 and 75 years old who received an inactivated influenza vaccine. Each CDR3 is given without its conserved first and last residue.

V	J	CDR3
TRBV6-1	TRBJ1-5	ASSQTGPGNQPQH
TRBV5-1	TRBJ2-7	ASSLNVLSSYEQY
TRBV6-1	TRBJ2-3	ASSEAGGQGGLTDTQY
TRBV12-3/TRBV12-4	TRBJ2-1	ASQPSGDNEQF
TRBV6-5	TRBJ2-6	ASSYSGAGANVLT
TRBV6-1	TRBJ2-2	ASSRMNTNTGELF
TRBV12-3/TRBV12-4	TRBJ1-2	ASSPATYYGYT
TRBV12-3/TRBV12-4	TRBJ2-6	ASSTHVWDSSSGANVLT
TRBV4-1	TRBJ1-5	ASSQEDRENQPQH
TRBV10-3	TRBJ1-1	AISVGTLEAF
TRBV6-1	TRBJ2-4	ASSELAGGQNIQY
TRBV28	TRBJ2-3	ASSSEGARVY
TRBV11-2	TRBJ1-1	ASSVGGSTEAF
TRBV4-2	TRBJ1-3	ASSQERGANSGNTIY
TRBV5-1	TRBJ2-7	ASSKGTAAPSDEQY
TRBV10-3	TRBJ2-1	AISGTGDEQF
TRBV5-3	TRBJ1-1	ARSLGTYTEAF
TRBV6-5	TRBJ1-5	ASSYSSLGVNQPQH